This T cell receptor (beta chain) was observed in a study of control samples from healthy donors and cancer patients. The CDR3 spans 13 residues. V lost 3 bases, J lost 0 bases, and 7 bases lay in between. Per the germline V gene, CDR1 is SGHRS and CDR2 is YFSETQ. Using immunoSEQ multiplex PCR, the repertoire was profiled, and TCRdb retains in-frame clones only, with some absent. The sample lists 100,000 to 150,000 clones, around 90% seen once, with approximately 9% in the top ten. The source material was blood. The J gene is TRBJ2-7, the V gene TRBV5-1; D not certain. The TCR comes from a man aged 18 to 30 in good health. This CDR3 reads CASSYSSSYEQYF. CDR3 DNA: TGCGCCAGCAGCTACTCTAGCTCCTACGAGCAGTACTTC.